These 9 T cell receptor beta chains came from one sample sequenced in a study of shared clonotypes between healthy human individuals. Some clones are missing from TCRdb's copy, which holds only in-frame ones; the method was immunoSEQ multiplex PCR. The sample shows 900,000 to 1,200,000 clones, about 80% of them seen only once. Sequencing was carried out using memory CD4+ T cells from PBMCs. The subset denotes: CD45RA-negative fraction. Receptors were obtained from a man in his late teens or twenties in good health. Some clones in this sample may be carry-over from other donors' samples.

CDR3 protein: CASSPNFWGEQYF. The CDR3 DNA reads TGTGCCAGCAGCCCGAATTTTTGGGGCGAGCAGTACTTC. The genes are TRBV7-8 and TRBJ2-7; D gene unclear. Between the trimmed V and J ends, which lost 5 bases and 6 bases, there was a span of 14 bases. Germline CDR1 is SGHVS and CDR2 is FQNEAQ. The CDR3 spans 13 residues.

The V and J genes are TRBV7-3 and TRBJ2-2, with 9 positions matching TRBD2. CDR3 length: 16 amino acids. V was pared by 4 bases and J by 2 bases, with 5 bases of the junction left unmatched. Germline V CDR1 and CDR2: SGHTA, FQGTGA. The CDR3 sequence is CASSSNSGSNTGELFF. The CDR3 DNA follows: TGTGCCAGCAGCTCCAATAGCGGGAGTAACACCGGGGAGCTGTTTTTT.

The rearrangement links TRBV7-2 to TRBJ2-7; D ambiguous. V was trimmed by 5 bases and J by 3 bases, leaving 8 bases between them. Per germline, CDR1 SGHTA and CDR2 FQGNSA. The CDR3 has 12 amino acids. The CDR3 spells CASSPWGYEQYF. The DNA of the CDR3 is TGTGCCAGCAGCCCCTGGGGCTACGAGCAGTACTTC.

This clone was seen only a few times. The CDR3 protein is CALLRGVDYGYTF. CDR3 bases: TGTGCCTTGCTTCGGGGTGTAGACTATGGCTACACCTTC. This chain connects TRBV28 to TRBJ1-2; no reliable D call. Deletions cut 11 bases from V and 3 bases from J, with 16 bases between. CDR1 and CDR2 (germline): MDHEN, SYDVKM. This CDR3 spans 13 amino acids.

Written as DNA, the CDR3 is TGTGCCAGCAGCGCTCGAGGCGAGACCCAGTACTTC. Protein: CASSARGETQYF. The V call is TRBV28, the J call TRBJ2-5; D call uncertain. The germline V and J ends were trimmed by 6 bases and 5 bases, with 10 bases remaining between them. CDR1 and CDR2 from the germline V gene are MDHEN and SYDVKM. The CDR3 sequence is 12 residues long.

The chain combines TRBV7-6 with TRBJ1-1, with D tentatively TRBD1 (6 bases). The CDR3 has 15 residues. The V and J ends lost 5 bases and 1 base respectively, with 14 bases between them. The germline CDR1 and CDR2 sequences are SGHVS and FNYEAQ. The CDR3: CASSPLTGANTEAFF. The CDR3 nucleotides read TGTGCCAGCAGCCCACTAACGGGGGCGAACACTGAAGCTTTCTTT.

This chain joins TRBV12-5 and TRBJ2-7; 7 nucleotides agree with TRBD2. V was clipped by 5 bases and J by 4 bases; unmatched bases: 8. This CDR3 is built from 14 residues. CDR1 is LGHNT, CDR2 FRNRAP, per germline. CDR3: CASGPSGRIYEQYF. CDR3 nucleotides: TGTGCTAGTGGTCCTAGCGGTCGAATTTACGAGCAGTACTTC.

The V call is TRBV30, the J call TRBJ2-1; D not certain. This CDR3 contains 13 residues. Germline CDR1 reads GTSNPN; CDR2 reads SVGIG (reference sequence). V lost 0 bases, J lost 7 bases, and 10 bases lay in between. CDR3 sequence: CAWSVDSFNEQFF. As DNA, the CDR3 is TGTGCCTGGAGTGTTGATAGTTTTAATGAGCAGTTCTTC.

This chain joins TRBV6-1 and TRBJ2-2, with TRBD1 as a possible D gene (7 bases). CDR1 and CDR2 from the germline V gene are MNHNS and SASEGT. The CDR3 runs to 15 residues. Trimming removed 4 bases at V and 6 bases at J, with 15 bases between. The CDR3 nucleotides are TGTGCCAGCAGTGTGACCGGAGGGGGCTCCGGGGAGCTGTTTTTT. Protein: CASSVTGGGSGELFF.